The sequence of this T cell receptor beta chain was determined in a study of cytomegalovirus exposure and HLA in healthy donors. The germline V gene has CDR1 SGHKS and CDR2 YYEKEE (reference sequence). The CDR3 is made up of 16 amino acids. With 2 bases clipped from V and 1 base from J, the junction kept 7 bases outside the gene matches. Study outcomes and limitations: Among TCR beta chains, those listed as cytomegalovirus-associated numbered some 170.

As concerns this clone: What it binds is not known.

Generated by immunoSEQ multiplex PCR, the TCRdb table keeps only in-frame clones and is missing some. This table holds more than 45,000 clones, 75% to 90% found once. The chain employs TRBV5-5 and TRBJ2-5; 8 nucleotides match TRBD2. This sequence was found in a woman aged 18-30 years in good health and CMV-seronegative. Input material: PBMCs. The CDR3 bases are TGTGCCAGCAGCTTAACGGCGGCGGGGGGCCAAGAGACCCAGTACTTC. Its translation is CASSLTAAGGQETQYF. Looking up the rest from reference TRBV5-5 and TRBJ2-5 gives the full variable domain: DAGVTQSPTHLIKTRGQQVTLRCSPISGHKSVSWYQQVLGQGPQFIFQYYEKEERGRGNFPDRFSARQFPNYSSELNVNALLLGDSALYLCASSLTAAGGQETQYFGPGTRLLVL.